This record looks at one T cell receptor (beta chain) sequence and its context. What it binds is not known. This entry comes from a study of a mutant IDH1 vaccine in newly diagnosed glioma. Study at large: Patients got their first vaccination 4-6 weeks after radiotherapy alone, or with temozolomide cycles.

V was pared by 2 bases and J by 3 bases, with 5 bases of the junction left unmatched. Germline CDR1 reads ENHRY; CDR2 reads SYGVKD. This CDR3 contains 16 residues. Stated time point: week 35, safety follow-up. In the vaccine, a single dose held 300 ug of the mutant IDH1 20-mer peptide, along with topical imiquimod. TCRdb's copy holds only in-frame clones and misses some; the assay was immunoSEQ multiplex PCR. Of roughly 52,000 clones detected, around 78% appear once; the ten largest clones hold 9.5% to 15%. The TCR was taken from a man in his forties or fifties with glioma. The rearrangement joins TRBV10-3 to TRBJ1-1, with 11 bases identical to TRBD1. The sample here was PBMCs, taken from a glioma patient whose treatment included an IDH1 peptide vaccine. The CDR3 reads CAISETGTGGYTEAFF. CDR3 nucleotides: TGTGCCATCAGTGAGACCGGGACAGGGGGGTACACTGAAGCTTTCTTT.